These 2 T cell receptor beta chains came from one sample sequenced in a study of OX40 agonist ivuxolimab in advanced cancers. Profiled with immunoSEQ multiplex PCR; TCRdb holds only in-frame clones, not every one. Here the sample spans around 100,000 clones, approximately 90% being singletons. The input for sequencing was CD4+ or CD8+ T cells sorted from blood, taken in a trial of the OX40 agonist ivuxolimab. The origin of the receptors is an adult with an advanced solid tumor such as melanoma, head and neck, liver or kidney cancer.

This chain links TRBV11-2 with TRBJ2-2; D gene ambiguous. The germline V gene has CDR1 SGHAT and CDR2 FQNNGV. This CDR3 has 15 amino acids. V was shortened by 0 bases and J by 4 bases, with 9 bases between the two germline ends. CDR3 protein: CASSLEGFGTGELFF. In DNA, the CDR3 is TGTGCCAGCAGCTTAGAGGGGTTCGGCACCGGGGAGCTGTTTTTT.

The CDR3 sequence: CASSGTSGTLYEQYF. The CDR3 DNA reads TGTGCCAGCAGTGGGACTAGCGGGACCCTCTACGAGCAGTACTTC. The rearrangement joins TRBV28 to TRBJ2-7; 13 nucleotides align to TRBD2. V lost 5 bases, J lost 3 bases, and 4 bases stayed unmatched. The CDR3 contains 15 residues. Germline V lookup: CDR1 MDHEN, CDR2 SYDVKM.